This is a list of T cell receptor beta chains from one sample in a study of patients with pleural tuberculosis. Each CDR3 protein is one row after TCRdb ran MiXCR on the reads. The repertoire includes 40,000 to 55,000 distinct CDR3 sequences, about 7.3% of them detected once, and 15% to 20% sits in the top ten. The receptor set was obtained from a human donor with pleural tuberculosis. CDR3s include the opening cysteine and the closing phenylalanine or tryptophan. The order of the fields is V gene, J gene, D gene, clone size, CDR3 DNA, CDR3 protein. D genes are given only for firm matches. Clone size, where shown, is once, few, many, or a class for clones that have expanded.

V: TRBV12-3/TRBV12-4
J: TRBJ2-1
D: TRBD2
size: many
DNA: TGTGCCAGCAGTCCCCCCGGGCGGGGGTACAATGAGCAGTTCTTC
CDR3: CASSPPGRGYNEQFF

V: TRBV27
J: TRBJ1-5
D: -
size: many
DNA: TGTGCCAGCAAAACAGGGACCGGTCAGCCCCAGCATTTT
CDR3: CASKTGTGQPQHF

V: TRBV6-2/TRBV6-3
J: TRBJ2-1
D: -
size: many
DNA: TGTGCCAGCAGTTACGGGAGCGGGGAGCAGTTCTTC
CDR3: CASSYGSGEQFF

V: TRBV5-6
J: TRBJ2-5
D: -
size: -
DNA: TGTGCCAGCAGCTGGATATCGGGGGATTACGAGACCCAGTACTTC
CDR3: CASSWISGDYETQYF

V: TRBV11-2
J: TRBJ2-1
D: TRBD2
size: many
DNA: TGTGCCAGCAGCCCTAGCGGAACCCTCGTCCTTGAGCAGTTCTTC
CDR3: CASSPSGTLVLEQFF

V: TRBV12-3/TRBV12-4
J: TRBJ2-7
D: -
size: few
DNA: TGTGCCAGCAGCGTCGGGACACTGAGCTCCTACGAGCAGTACTTC
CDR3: CASSVGTLSSYEQYF

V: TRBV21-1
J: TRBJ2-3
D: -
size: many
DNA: TGTGCCAGCAGCAAAGGACGGCACAGAACCACAGATACGCAGTATTTT
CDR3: CASSKGRHRTTDTQYF

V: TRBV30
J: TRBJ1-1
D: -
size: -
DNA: TGTGCCTGGACGCGGGGAAGGGGCACTGAAGCTTTCTTT
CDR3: CAWTRGRGTEAFF

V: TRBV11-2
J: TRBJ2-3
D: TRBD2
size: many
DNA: TGTGCCAGCAGCGGGGACTACCTGAGCACAGATACGCAGTATTTT
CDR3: CASSGDYLSTDTQYF

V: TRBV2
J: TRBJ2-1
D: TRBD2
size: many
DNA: TGTGCCAGCAGTGATGGACTAGCCTACAATGAGCAGTTCTTC
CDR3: CASSDGLAYNEQFF

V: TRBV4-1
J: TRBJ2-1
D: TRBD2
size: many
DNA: TGCGCCAGCAGCCAAGGCAAGACTAGCGGGAGTTACAATGAGCAGTTCTTC
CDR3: CASSQGKTSGSYNEQFF

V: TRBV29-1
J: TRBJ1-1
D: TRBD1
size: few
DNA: TGCAGCGTTGATTTGATTCGGGACAGGCTGAACACTGAAGCTTTCTTT
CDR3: CSVDLIRDRLNTEAFF

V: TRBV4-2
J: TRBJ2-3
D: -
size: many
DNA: TGTGCCAGCAGCCCCGCGGGCGGAGTTGGGGCAGATACGCAGTATTTT
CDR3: CASSPAGGVGADTQYF

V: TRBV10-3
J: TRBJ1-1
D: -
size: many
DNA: TGTGCCATCAGTCCCCCCTATGGACTCTTCACTGAAGCTTTCTTT
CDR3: CAISPPYGLFTEAFF

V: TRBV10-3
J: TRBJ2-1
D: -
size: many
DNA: TGTGCCATCAGTGAGGCGGGACATTGGGATGAGCAGTTCTTC
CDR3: CAISEAGHWDEQFF

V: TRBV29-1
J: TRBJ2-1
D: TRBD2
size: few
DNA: TGCAGCGACGGGACTATGGCTGAGCAGTTCTTC
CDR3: CSDGTMAEQFF

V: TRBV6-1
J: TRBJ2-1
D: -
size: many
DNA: TGTGCCAGCAGTGAAGCGCATACCAGGGTATCGTGGCAGTTCTTC
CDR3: CASSEAHTRVSWQFF

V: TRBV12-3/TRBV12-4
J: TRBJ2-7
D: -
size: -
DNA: TGTGCCAGCAGTTTTAATCGGAGCCCCATCGACGAGCAGTACTTC
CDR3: CASSFNRSPIDEQYF

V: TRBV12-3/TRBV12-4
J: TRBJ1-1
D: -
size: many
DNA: TGTGCCAGCAGTTCTGGGACACGGTCAAACACTGAAGCTTTCTTT
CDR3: CASSSGTRSNTEAFF

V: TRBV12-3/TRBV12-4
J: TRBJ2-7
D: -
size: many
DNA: TGTGCCAGCAGCTCCCAGGACGTATACTCCTACGAGCAGTACTTC
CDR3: CASSSQDVYSYEQYF

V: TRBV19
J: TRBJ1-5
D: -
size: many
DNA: TGTGCCAGTATGTCTGGTCCTCCTGGCAATCAGCCCCAGCATTTT
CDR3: CASMSGPPGNQPQHF

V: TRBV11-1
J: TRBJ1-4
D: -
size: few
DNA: TGTGCCAGCCGGCGGACGGAAAATGAAAAACTGTTTTTT
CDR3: CASRRTENEKLFF

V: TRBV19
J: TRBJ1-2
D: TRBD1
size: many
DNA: TGTGCCAGCAGGGACAGTAACTACTATGGCTACACCTTC
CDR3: CASRDSNYYGYTF

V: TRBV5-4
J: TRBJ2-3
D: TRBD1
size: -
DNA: TGTGCCAGCAGCTTGACAGGGGAGCGACACACAGATACGCAGTATTTT
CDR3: CASSLTGERHTDTQYF

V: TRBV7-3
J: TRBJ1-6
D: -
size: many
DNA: TGTGCCAGCAGCTTAAAAGGGATGGGGAATTCACCCCTCCACTTT
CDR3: CASSLKGMGNSPLHF

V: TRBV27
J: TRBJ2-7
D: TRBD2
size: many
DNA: TGTGCCAGCAGTTCATCACTAGCGGGAGCACCCTACGAGCAGTACTTC
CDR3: CASSSSLAGAPYEQYF

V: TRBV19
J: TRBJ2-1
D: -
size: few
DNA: TGTGCCAGTAGCTGGGGGGGACACTCCTACAATGAGCAGTTCTTC
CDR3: CASSWGGHSYNEQFF

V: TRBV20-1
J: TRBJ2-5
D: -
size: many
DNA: TGCAGTGCCCGTAGACACCCCCAAGAGACCCAGTACTTC
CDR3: CSARRHPQETQYF

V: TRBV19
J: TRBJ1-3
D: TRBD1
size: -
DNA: TGTGCCAGTAGTCGGGACAGGGACCCTGGAAACACCATATATTTT
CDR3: CASSRDRDPGNTIYF

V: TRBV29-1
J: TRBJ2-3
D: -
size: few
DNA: TGCAGCGTTGTAGGTTTCCCAGATACGCAGTATTTT
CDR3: CSVVGFPDTQYF

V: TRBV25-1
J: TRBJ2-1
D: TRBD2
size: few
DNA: TGTGCCAGCAGTGGAAGGGGAGCTGGGGGGGTCAACAATGAGCAGTTCTTC
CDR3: CASSGRGAGGVNNEQFF

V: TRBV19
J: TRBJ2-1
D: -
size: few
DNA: TGTGCCAGTAGGGAGAGTGGACGGAGTTTTAACGATGAGCAGTTCTTC
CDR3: CASRESGRSFNDEQFF

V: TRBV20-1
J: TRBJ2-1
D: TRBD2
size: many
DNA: TGCAGTGCTCCTGGACTAGCGGGAGGGCGGAATGAGCAGTTCTTC
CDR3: CSAPGLAGGRNEQFF

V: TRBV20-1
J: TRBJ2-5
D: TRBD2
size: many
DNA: TGCAGTGCTTCTGCTAGCGGACAAGAGACCCAGTACTTC
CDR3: CSASASGQETQYF

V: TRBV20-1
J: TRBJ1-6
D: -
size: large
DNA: TGCAGTGCTAGAGATCTGGGTTCACCCCTCCACTTT
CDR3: CSARDLGSPLHF

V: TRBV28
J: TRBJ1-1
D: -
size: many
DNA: TGTGCCAGCAGTTTATGGGGGGGCACTGAAGCTTTCTTT
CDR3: CASSLWGGTEAFF

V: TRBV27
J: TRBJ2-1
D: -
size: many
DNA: TGTGCCAGCAGTTTATCTGGGAGATACAATGAGCAGTTCTTC
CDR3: CASSLSGRYNEQFF

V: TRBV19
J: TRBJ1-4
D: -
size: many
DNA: TGTGCCACTAGGACGGCAACTAATGAAAAACTGTTTTTT
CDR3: CATRTATNEKLFF

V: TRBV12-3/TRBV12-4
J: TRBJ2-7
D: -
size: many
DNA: TGTGCCAGCAGTCCCCCCTCCTTTGGGTATATCTACGAGCAGTACTTC
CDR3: CASSPPSFGYIYEQYF

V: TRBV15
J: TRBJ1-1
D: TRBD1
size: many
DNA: TGTGCCACCAGCAGAGGAGGGAGAGTGGCAGGGGGCGTTACTGAAGCTTTCTTT
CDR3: CATSRGGRVAGGVTEAFF

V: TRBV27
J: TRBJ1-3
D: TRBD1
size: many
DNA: TGTGCCAGCAGTTTGTATAGGGGGCACACCATATATTTT
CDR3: CASSLYRGHTIYF

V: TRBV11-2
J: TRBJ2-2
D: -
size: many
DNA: TGTGCCAGCAGCTTAGAGGCACAGCGCGCCGGGGAGCTGTTTTTT
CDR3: CASSLEAQRAGELFF

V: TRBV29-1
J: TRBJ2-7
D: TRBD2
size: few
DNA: TGCAGCGCCACGGGAGGGTTCCGCTACGAGCAGTACTTC
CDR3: CSATGGFRYEQYF

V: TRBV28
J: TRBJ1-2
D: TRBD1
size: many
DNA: TGTGCCAGCAGTTTATCGGACAGGGGTGGCGGCTACACCTTC
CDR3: CASSLSDRGGGYTF

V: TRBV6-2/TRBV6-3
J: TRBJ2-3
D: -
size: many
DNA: TGTGCCAGCAGTCAGCGACAGGATACGCAGTATTTT
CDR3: CASSQRQDTQYF

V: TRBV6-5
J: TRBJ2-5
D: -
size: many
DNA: TGTGCCAGCAGCTCCTCCGCGGAGACCCAGTACTTC
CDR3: CASSSSAETQYF

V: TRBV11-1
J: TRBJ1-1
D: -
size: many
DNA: TGTGCCAGCAGGTTGGGTGAAATGAACACTGAAGCTTTCTTT
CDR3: CASRLGEMNTEAFF

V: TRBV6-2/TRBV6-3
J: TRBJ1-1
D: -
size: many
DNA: TGTGCCAGCAGTTACCAGGCCGTCACTGAAGCTTTCTTT
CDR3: CASSYQAVTEAFF

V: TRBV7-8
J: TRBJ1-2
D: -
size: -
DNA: TGTGCCAGCAGCTTTGGTCAGACTGCTCGGGGCTACACCTTC
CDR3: CASSFGQTARGYTF

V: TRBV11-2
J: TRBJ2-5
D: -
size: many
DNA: TGTGCCAGCAGCCCCCCGAACGGGATGGAGACCCAGTACTTC
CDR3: CASSPPNGMETQYF

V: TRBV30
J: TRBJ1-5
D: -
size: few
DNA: TGTGCCTGGAGTGTTGCTGGCAATCAGCCCCAGCATTTT
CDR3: CAWSVAGNQPQHF

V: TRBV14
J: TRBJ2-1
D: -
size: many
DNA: TGTGCCAGCACTAAAACTGGGAGCTCCTACAATGAGCAGTTCTTC
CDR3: CASTKTGSSYNEQFF